This T cell receptor (beta chain) appears in the sequencing data of a study of blood T cell repertoires in COVID-19. Sequenced by immunoSEQ multiplex PCR; TCRdb stores in-frame clones only, minus some. The table lists under 200,000 clones, roughly 78% of them singletons. Seattle-derived patients entered the study during active infection and were followed longitudinally. The ends lost 3 bases at V and 3 bases at J; junction bases unmatched: 2. This CDR3 comprises 15 residues. Germline CDR1 is SGHAT and CDR2 is FQNNGV. The rearrangement links TRBV11-2 to TRBJ2-2, with 9 bases that match TRBD2. The origin of this receptor is a woman aged 55-70 years with COVID-19, enrolled during active disease. Sequenced material: peripheral blood. The CDR3 loop is CASSLVAGDTGELFF. The CDR3 DNA sequence: TGTGCCAGCAGCTTGGTAGCGGGGGACACCGGGGAGCTGTTTTTT.